This TCR beta chain originates from a study of blood T cell repertoires in COVID-19. Trimming shortened V by 2 bases and J by 0 bases, and 11 bases separated the two germline ends. In germline, CDR1 is GTSNPN, CDR2 SVGIG (reference sequence). CDR3 length equals 16 residues. Assay: immunoSEQ multiplex PCR; the TCRdb copy retains only in-frame clones and omits some. The sample contains approximately 360,000 clones, over 75% of which appear only once. This clonotype originated in a woman in her twenties or thirties with acute COVID-19. The sample taken for sequencing was PBMCs or T cells enriched from blood (not recorded which). The chain is built from TRBV30 and TRBJ1-6; D is ambiguous. The CDR3 sequence is CAWSYARGSYNSPLHF. CDR3 nucleotides: TGTGCCTGGAGTTATGCTAGAGGCTCCTATAATTCACCCCTCCACTTT.